The 28 T cell receptor beta chains below all came from one sample that was sequenced in a study of T cells in Graves' hyperthyroidism and ophthalmopathy. TCR beta CDR3 regions were amplified from RNA. HTBI primers were employed in a first-round RT-PCR of the TCR CDR3. TCRdb fed the multiplex PCR reads into MiXCR, producing one record per CDR3 protein. The sample includes 500,000 or so distinct CDR3 sequences, 15% to 20% of them seen just once. The sequencing sample was made of blood. The receptors come from a woman aged 18-29 years with Graves' ophthalmopathy.

This clonotype was observed many times. The chain recombines TRBV24-1 with TRBJ1-2, with TRBD1 matching 7 bases. The CDR3 consists of 14 residues. The germline CDR1 and CDR2 sequences are KGHDR and SFDVKD. V gave up 2 bases and J gave up 5 bases; unmatched junction bases: 4. CDR3 sequence (DNA): TGTGCCACCAGTGATTCCCGGGACAGTTATGGCTACACCTTC. The encoded protein is CATSDSRDSYGYTF.

The CDR3 DNA reads TGTGCCTGGAATGGCGCGTACTCCTACAATGAGCAGTTCTTC. Its translation: CAWNGAYSYNEQFF. The chain carries TRBV30 and TRBJ2-1, with D hard to call. Germline lookup yields CDR1 GTSNPN and CDR2 SVGIG (reference sequence). The ends were cut back, 4 bases at V and 0 bases at J, with 10 bases in the middle. The CDR3 has 14 amino acids.

The rearrangement joins TRBV14 to TRBJ1-2; D may be TRBD1 (6 bases). This CDR3 has 19 residues. Trimming cost V 1 base and J 4 bases, with 25 bases left between them. The germline gives CDR1 SGHDN, CDR2 FVKESK. The CDR3 sequence: CASSQGLRDKSKTRYGYTF. The CDR3 DNA sequence: TGTGCCAGCAGCCAAGGACTTCGGGACAAGAGTAAGACCCGCTATGGCTACACCTTC.

This clonotype showed up many times. The chain links TRBV3-1 to TRBJ1-2; perhaps TRBD1 as D (6 bases). The V and J ends lost 2 bases and 9 bases respectively, with 13 bases between them. Germline CDR1 LGHDT, CDR2 YNNKEL (reference sequence). The CDR3 totals 13 residues. CDR3 residues: CASSQTETGRYTF. In DNA form, the CDR3 reads TGTGCCAGCAGCCAAACTGAGACAGGCCGCTACACCTTC.

This clonotype was counted many times. The V call is TRBV2, the J call TRBJ2-7; 7 nucleotides line up with TRBD2. The CDR3 runs to 16 residues. Germline-derived CDR1 and CDR2 are SNHLY and FYNNEI. V was clipped by 2 bases and J by 0 bases; unmatched bases: 7. The CDR3 coding sequence is TGTGCCAGCAGTGAACCTCTTAGCGGGTTCTCCTACGAGCAGTACTTC. Translation: CASSEPLSGFSYEQYF.

The chain links TRBV29-1 to TRBJ2-7; no firm D call. CDR1 is SQVTM and CDR2 is ANQGSEA in the germline V gene. The ends were cut back, 2 bases at V and 5 bases at J, with 13 bases in the middle. The CDR3 covers 13 residues. CDR3 DNA: TGCAGCGTTGAACGCCCGGAGCATGACGAGCAGTACTTC. Amino acid sequence: CSVERPEHDEQYF.

This clonotype came up many times. This chain connects TRBV6-1 to TRBJ2-7; D is undetermined. Germline assignment: CDR1 MNHNS and CDR2 SASEGT. Between the trimmed V and J ends, which lost 5 bases and 0 bases, there was a span of 8 bases. The length of the CDR3 is 13 residues. The CDR3 DNA follows: TGTGCCAGCAGTACCGACTTCTCCTACGAGCAGTACTTC. It translates to CASSTDFSYEQYF.

In the case of this clonotype: Relative to the germline gene, one junction end is altered; a read error may explain this. The chain couples TRBV7-3 to TRBJ2-5; D is unclear. The CDR3 has 17 amino acids. Germline-derived CDR1 and CDR2 are SGHTA and FQGTGA. CDR3: CASSQAGSRQNQESQYF. CDR3 nucleotide sequence: TGTGCCAGCAGCCAAGCAGGATCGAGGCAGAACCAAGAGAGCCAGTACTTC.

The chain carries TRBV6-4 and TRBJ1-2, with D maybe TRBD1 (6 bases). The CDR3 extends over 16 amino acids. Trimming left V 0 bases short and J 10 bases short, with 21 bases between. Looked up from germline, CDR1 is MRHNA and CDR2 is SNTAGT. The CDR3 nucleotides read TGTGCCAGCAGTGACTCGATGAGAAGGGGGGTGGCTGACTACACCTTC. This gives the protein CASSDSMRRGVADYTF.

This rearrangement joins TRBV4-3 to TRBJ2-1; D ambiguous. Trimming left V 4 bases short and J 5 bases short, with 9 bases between. Germline V gene lookup returns CDR1 LGHNA and CDR2 YSLEER. CDR3 size: 13 residues. The DNA for the CDR3 is TGCGCCAGCAGCCCAGATCCCGACAATGAGCAGTTCTTC. This encodes CASSPDPDNEQFF.

The chain joins TRBV20-1 to TRBJ1-2; TRBD1 matches 10 bases. The trim removed 5 bases at V and 5 bases at J, leaving 5 bases unmatched. The CDR3 is 13 amino acids. CDR1 is DFQATT and CDR2 is SNEGSKA in the germline V gene (reference sequence). The CDR3 spells CSAPDRGLYGYTF. As DNA, the CDR3 is TGCAGTGCTCCAGACAGGGGGCTTTATGGCTACACCTTC.

This clonotype was detected ten times or more. The chain carries TRBV2 and TRBJ2-3; D possibly uses TRBD1 or TRBD2 (5 bases each). The CDR3 is 15 amino acids. Germline V CDR1 and CDR2: SNHLY, FYNNEI. Trimming removed 6 bases at V and 2 bases at J, with 15 bases between. CDR3 nucleotides: TGTGCCAGCAGGAGAACCAGGGACCACACAGATACGCAGTATTTT. This codes for CASRRTRDHTDTQYF.

This clonotype has at least ten counts. This chain joins TRBV27 and TRBJ2-7; 11 bases are a match to TRBD2. Germline V CDR1 and CDR2: MNHEY, SMNVEV (reference sequence). The CDR3 runs to 15 residues. Trimming took 5 bases from V and 3 from J; bases not matched to a gene: 6. The CDR3 sequence is CASSTGLADHYEQYF. For the CDR3, the DNA is TGTGCCAGCAGTACGGGACTAGCGGACCACTACGAGCAGTACTTC.

This clonotype has ten or more counts. V and J are TRBV28 and TRBJ2-7, with 11 bases that match TRBD2. Germline trimming cut 5 bases from V and 3 bases from J; bases unmatched to any gene: 9. CDR3 size: 16 residues. Germline V gene lookup returns CDR1 MDHEN and CDR2 SYDVKM. This CDR3 reads CASSPSGLAEHYEQYF. For the CDR3, the DNA is TGTGCCAGCAGTCCATCGGGACTAGCGGAACACTACGAGCAGTACTTC.

The chain is built from TRBV4-2 and TRBJ2-1; no clear D gene. The CDR3 has 11 residues. V was cut by 6 bases and J by 9 bases, with 9 bases left in between. Germline V gene data show CDR1 as LGHNA and CDR2 as YNFKEQ. CDR3 loop: CASSEYIEQFF. CDR3 in DNA: TGTGCCAGCAGTGAATATATTGAGCAGTTCTTC.

This clonotype was seen many times. The rearrangement uses TRBV20-1 and TRBJ2-3, with TRBD2 matching over 7 bases. The trim removed 3 bases at V and 1 base at J, leaving 22 bases unmatched. The CDR3 runs 20 residues. Germline-derived CDR1 and CDR2 are DFQATT and SNEGSKA (reference sequence). The CDR3 loop is CSARDSLAPSQLGGTDTQYF. The DNA of the CDR3 is TGCAGTGCTAGGGATTCACTAGCGCCGTCCCAATTGGGGGGCACAGATACGCAGTATTTT.

Ten or more counts support this clonotype. V gene TRBV5-1 combines with J gene TRBJ1-1; no definite D call. The CDR3 extends over 15 amino acids. In germline, CDR1 is SGHRS, CDR2 YFSETQ. The germline V and J ends were trimmed by 2 bases and 1 base, with 12 bases remaining between them. CDR3 coding DNA: TGCGCCAGCAGCTTTAGGGAGACGGAGAACACTGAAGCTTTCTTT. It translates to CASSFRETENTEAFF.

This clonotype showed up just a few times. The chain recombines TRBV6-1 with TRBJ1-6, with TRBD1 as a possible D gene (6 bases). This CDR3 contains 17 residues. The germline gives CDR1 MNHNS, CDR2 SASEGT. V was pared by 5 bases and J by 7 bases, with 21 bases between. CDR3 loop: CASSRGNPGHRNSPLHF. The CDR3 DNA reads as TGTGCCAGCAGTCGGGGGAATCCGGGACACAGGAATTCACCCCTCCACTTT.

This clonotype appeared a few times. This rearrangement joins TRBV9 to TRBJ2-5, with 7 nucleotides matching TRBD1. V lost 4 bases, J lost 4 bases, and 7 bases stayed unmatched. The CDR3 has 14 residues. CDR1 is SGDLS and CDR2 is YYNGEE in the germline V gene. CDR3 in amino acids: CASSIGTARETQYF. The CDR3 DNA reads TGTGCCAGCAGCATTGGGACAGCTCGAGAGACCCAGTACTTC.

This clonotype has ten or more counts. V usage is TRBV13 and J usage is TRBJ2-5, with a weak D call TRBD1 (6 bases). V dropped 5 bases and J dropped 4 bases, with 17 bases sitting between them. CDR1 and CDR2 from the germline V gene are PRHDT and FYEKMQ (reference sequence). This CDR3 spans 15 amino acids. The CDR3 loop reads CASSPGQTFRETQYF. DNA for the CDR3: TGTGCCAGCAGCCCCGGACAGACCTTTCGAGAGACCCAGTACTTC.

The V call is TRBV12-3 or TRBV12-4, the J call TRBJ2-1, with D possibly being TRBD1 (5 bases). V shed 1 base and J shed 8 bases, with 15 bases lying between them. There are 15 residues in the CDR3. The CDR3 region is CASSLDYRGFDEQFF. Written as DNA, the CDR3 is TGTGCCAGCAGTTTAGACTATAGGGGTTTTGATGAGCAGTTCTTC.

This clonotype was found many times. The rearrangement joins TRBV28 to TRBJ2-3; a possible D gene is TRBD1 (6 bases). Germline CDR1 is MDHEN and CDR2 is SYDVKM. V was clipped by 2 bases and J by 5 bases, with 14 bases between them. The CDR3 extends over 15 amino acids. The CDR3 loop reads CASSLEDSGEDTQYF. The DNA of the CDR3 is TGTGCCAGCAGTTTAGAGGACAGTGGGGAAGATACGCAGTATTTT.

This clonotype was counted at least ten times. The chain is built from TRBV16 and TRBJ1-5; 8 nucleotides line up with TRBD1. CDR3 length: 15 residues. V shed 4 bases and J 2 bases; nucleotides not matched to a gene: 4. The germline gives CDR1 KGHSY, CDR2 FQNENV. CDR3 coding DNA: TGTGCCAGCAGCCCAGGGGGCTTGGGCAATCAGCCCCAGCATTTT. Translation gives CASSPGGLGNQPQHF.

This clonotype was detected ten times or more. The gene calls are TRBV5-1 and TRBJ1-2; D remains unclear. This CDR3 region has 14 residues. The V gene lost 0 bases and the J gene lost 3 bases, with 9 bases spanning the gap. Germline V gives CDR1 SGHRS, CDR2 YFSETQ. The CDR3 DNA is TGCGCCAGCAGCTTGGTCCAGGCTGACTATGGCTACACCTTC. Its protein product is CASSLVQADYGYTF.

This clonotype was observed many times. The gene calls are TRBV28 and TRBJ1-2; no firm D call. The CDR3 consists of 12 residues. V was shortened by 7 bases and J by 7 bases, with 13 bases between the two germline ends. In germline, CDR1 is MDHEN, CDR2 SYDVKM. The CDR3 DNA sequence: TGTGCCAGCAACCCCCGAGATACTGGCTACACCTTC. It translates to CASNPRDTGYTF.

The chain has TRBV6-6 and TRBJ1-2; D remains ambiguous. The CDR3 contains 14 residues. Germline loops: CDR1 MNHNY, CDR2 SVGAGI (reference sequence). V was pared by 2 bases and J by 2 bases, with 9 bases between. This CDR3 reads CASSYTVGNYGYTF. CDR3 bases: TGTGCCAGCAGTTACACGGTCGGAAACTATGGCTACACCTTC.

CDR3 coding DNA: TGCGCCAGCAGCTTGAGTGAGGGGCTCACTGAAGCTTTCTTT. It is translated as CASSLSEGLTEAFF. V and J are TRBV5-1 and TRBJ1-1, with D tentatively TRBD1 (5 bases). The CDR3 has 14 residues. CDR1 is SGHRS and CDR2 is YFSETQ in the germline V gene. V lost 1 base to trimming and J lost 4 bases, with 11 bases between them.

Only a few counts were recorded for this clonotype. The gene calls are TRBV20-1 and TRBJ2-7; 7 nucleotides line up with TRBD2. Trimming removed 0 bases from V and 2 bases from J; junction bases left unmatched: 13. Germline-derived CDR1 and CDR2 are DFQATT and SNEGSKA (reference sequence). The CDR3 sequence is 17 residues long. The CDR3 region has the DNA TGCAGTGCTAGAGAACCCGCGGCGGCGGGAGTACCCTACGAGCAGTACTTC. Its protein product is CSAREPAAAGVPYEQYF.